These T cell receptor beta chains were read from a single sample in a study of blood T cell repertoires in COVID-19. The table came from immunoSEQ multiplex PCR; TCRdb's copy has only in-frame clones and leaves some out. The sample has more than 150,000 clones, over 70% seen once. The material sequenced was PBMCs or T cells enriched from blood (not recorded which). These receptors all come from a man aged 50-59 years who had recovered from COVID-19. CDR3s include the opening cysteine and the closing phenylalanine or tryptophan. A D gene is named only where the DNA matches it firmly. Clone size appears in some rows only: once, few, many, or a class for an expanded clone.

CDR3nt: TGTGCCAGCAACACCGACAGGTTCGAGCAGTACTTC
CDR3aa: CASNTDRFEQYF
abundance: .
v_gene: TRBV6-5
d_gene: .
j_gene: TRBJ2-7

CDR3nt: TGTGCCAGCAGTTACCGAACTAGCGGGGCAGAGACCCAGTACTTC
CDR3aa: CASSYRTSGAETQYF
abundance: .
v_gene: TRBV6-5
d_gene: TRBD2
j_gene: TRBJ2-5

CDR3nt: TGCGCCAGCAGCTTCAGGAATGAAAAACTGTTTTTT
CDR3aa: CASSFRNEKLFF
abundance: once
v_gene: TRBV5-1
d_gene: .
j_gene: TRBJ1-4

CDR3nt: TGTGCCATCAGTGAGTCGAAGCAGGGGGACATTCAGTACTTC
CDR3aa: CAISESKQGDIQYF
abundance: .
v_gene: TRBV10-3
d_gene: TRBD1
j_gene: TRBJ2-4

CDR3nt: TGTGCCAGTTCTAGGAGCACAGATACGCAGTATTTT
CDR3aa: CASSRSTDTQYF
abundance: .
v_gene: TRBV7-9
d_gene: .
j_gene: TRBJ2-3

CDR3nt: TGTGCCAGCAGCTTAGGGGTAGCGGGAGAACACGAGCAGTACTTC
CDR3aa: CASSLGVAGEHEQYF
abundance: .
v_gene: TRBV11-3
d_gene: TRBD2
j_gene: TRBJ2-7

CDR3nt: TGTGCCAGCAGCATAGGGACAGTCTCTGGAAACACCATATATTTT
CDR3aa: CASSIGTVSGNTIYF
abundance: .
v_gene: TRBV13
d_gene: TRBD1
j_gene: TRBJ1-3

CDR3nt: TGTGCCAGCAGTTTCCGACAAAATAATTCACCCCTCCACTTT
CDR3aa: CASSFRQNNSPLHF
abundance: .
v_gene: TRBV27
d_gene: .
j_gene: TRBJ1-6

CDR3nt: TGTGCCAGCAGCCAGGGCACGACAGGGGCTAATGAAAAACTGTTTTTT
CDR3aa: CASSQGTTGANEKLFF
abundance: .
v_gene: TRBV11-2
d_gene: TRBD1
j_gene: TRBJ1-4

CDR3nt: TGCAGTGCTAGTCGGAACCTAGGACAGCCAAATGAAAAACTGTTTTTT
CDR3aa: CSASRNLGQPNEKLFF
abundance: .
v_gene: TRBV20-1
d_gene: .
j_gene: TRBJ1-4

CDR3nt: TGTGCCAGCAGGGATAAGACAGTAATGAACACTGAAGCTTTCTTT
CDR3aa: CASRDKTVMNTEAFF
abundance: .
v_gene: TRBV2
d_gene: .
j_gene: TRBJ1-1

CDR3nt: TGTGCAAGTCGCTTCCTACTAGCGGGAACGCTGTTTTTT
CDR3aa: CASRFLLAGTLFF
abundance: .
v_gene: TRBV12-2
d_gene: .
j_gene: TRBJ2-2

CDR3nt: TGTGCCAGCAGCGAGTCCGGACTAGCGGGGGTTACAGATACGCAGTATTTT
CDR3aa: CASSESGLAGVTDTQYF
abundance: .
v_gene: TRBV5-6
d_gene: TRBD2
j_gene: TRBJ2-3

CDR3nt: TGCGCCAGCAGCTTGGCGACAGGGTTTGGCTACACCTTC
CDR3aa: CASSLATGFGYTF
abundance: .
v_gene: TRBV5-1
d_gene: TRBD1
j_gene: TRBJ1-2

CDR3nt: TGTGCCAGCTCACGGGGGACAGGGGAGTTGGGCTACACCTTC
CDR3aa: CASSRGTGELGYTF
abundance: .
v_gene: TRBV18
d_gene: TRBD1
j_gene: TRBJ1-2

CDR3nt: TGTGCCAGCAGTCGTCTAGCGGGAATCAGAGATACGCAGTATTTT
CDR3aa: CASSRLAGIRDTQYF
abundance: .
v_gene: TRBV6-5
d_gene: TRBD2
j_gene: TRBJ2-3

CDR3nt: TGCGCCAGCAGCCGAGGAGGTCGGGATGGCTACACCTTC
CDR3aa: CASSRGGRDGYTF
abundance: .
v_gene: TRBV4-1
d_gene: .
j_gene: TRBJ1-2

CDR3nt: TGTGCCAGCAGCGTACCAGGGACAAGGTATGGCTACACCTTC
CDR3aa: CASSVPGTRYGYTF
abundance: .
v_gene: TRBV3-1/TRBV3-2
d_gene: .
j_gene: TRBJ1-2

CDR3nt: TGTGCCAGCAGCCGGGACAGGGATGGCTACACCTTC
CDR3aa: CASSRDRDGYTF
abundance: .
v_gene: TRBV5-5
d_gene: TRBD1
j_gene: TRBJ1-2

CDR3nt: TGCAGCGTAGGAGAGACTGCCACAGATACGCAGTATTTT
CDR3aa: CSVGETATDTQYF
abundance: .
v_gene: TRBV29-1
d_gene: .
j_gene: TRBJ2-3

CDR3nt: TGTGCCACCAGGGGCAGGTTGAACACTGAAGCTTTCTTT
CDR3aa: CATRGRLNTEAFF
abundance: once
v_gene: TRBV24-1
d_gene: .
j_gene: TRBJ1-1

CDR3nt: TGTGCCAGCAGCTTAGACAGGGGAGGGGAAAAACTGTTTTTT
CDR3aa: CASSLDRGGEKLFF
abundance: .
v_gene: TRBV11-2
d_gene: .
j_gene: TRBJ1-4

CDR3nt: TGTGCCAGTAGTATACCGACCGGGGGGACTAATGAAAAACTGTTTTTT
CDR3aa: CASSIPTGGTNEKLFF
abundance: .
v_gene: TRBV19
d_gene: .
j_gene: TRBJ1-4

CDR3nt: TGTGCCAGCAGTGTGGGCAGCATGAACACTGAAGCTTTCTTT
CDR3aa: CASSVGSMNTEAFF
abundance: .
v_gene: TRBV2
d_gene: .
j_gene: TRBJ1-1

CDR3nt: TGTGCCAGCAGTTCCCTGGGCGTGTCAGACGAAGCTTTCTTT
CDR3aa: CASSSLGVSDEAFF
abundance: .
v_gene: TRBV28
d_gene: .
j_gene: TRBJ1-1

CDR3nt: TGTGCCAGCAGATATACAGGGGTAGACGAAAACACCATATATTTT
CDR3aa: CASRYTGVDENTIYF
abundance: .
v_gene: TRBV7-9
d_gene: TRBD1
j_gene: TRBJ1-3

CDR3nt: TGCGCCAGCAGCCAAGTACCCCAGGGGGCTCGTAATCAGCCCCAGCATTTT
CDR3aa: CASSQVPQGARNQPQHF
abundance: .
v_gene: TRBV4-1
d_gene: TRBD1
j_gene: TRBJ1-5

CDR3nt: TGTGCCAGCAGATATTTGACTAGCGGAACGAAAGATACGCAGTATTTT
CDR3aa: CASRYLTSGTKDTQYF
abundance: .
v_gene: TRBV7-8
d_gene: TRBD2
j_gene: TRBJ2-3

CDR3nt: TGCAGCGTTGAGGCGGGAGGGAGCACAGATACGCAGTATTTT
CDR3aa: CSVEAGGSTDTQYF
abundance: .
v_gene: TRBV29-1
d_gene: TRBD2
j_gene: TRBJ2-3

CDR3nt: TGTGCCAGTACCAAGCGGGGCTCGAACACTGAAGCTTTCTTT
CDR3aa: CASTKRGSNTEAFF
abundance: .
v_gene: TRBV19
d_gene: .
j_gene: TRBJ1-1

CDR3nt: TGTGCCAGCAGTACAGGTTTGGGCAATGAGCAGTTCTTC
CDR3aa: CASSTGLGNEQFF
abundance: .
v_gene: TRBV5-4
d_gene: .
j_gene: TRBJ2-1

CDR3nt: TGTGCCAGCAGCCAGGCAGATTTAGCAAAAAACATTCAGTACTTC
CDR3aa: CASSQADLAKNIQYF
abundance: few
v_gene: TRBV4-2
d_gene: .
j_gene: TRBJ2-4

CDR3nt: TGTGCCAGCAACCTGGTCGGCACCGGGGAGCTGTTTTTT
CDR3aa: CASNLVGTGELFF
abundance: .
v_gene: TRBV28
d_gene: .
j_gene: TRBJ2-2

CDR3nt: TGTGCCAGCAGTTTGCAGTTACAAGAGACCCAGTACTTC
CDR3aa: CASSLQLQETQYF
abundance: once
v_gene: TRBV12-3/TRBV12-4
d_gene: .
j_gene: TRBJ2-5

CDR3nt: TGTGCCAGCAGCCCCGACAGGAGGAACACCGGGGAGCTGTTTTTT
CDR3aa: CASSPDRRNTGELFF
abundance: .
v_gene: TRBV7-9
d_gene: .
j_gene: TRBJ2-2

CDR3nt: TGTGCCAGCAGGTCGACGTGGCCCGGGGGGGAGACCCAGTACTTC
CDR3aa: CASRSTWPGGETQYF
abundance: .
v_gene: TRBV28
d_gene: TRBD2
j_gene: TRBJ2-5

CDR3nt: TGTGCCGGTCAGCGGGGACTCCCCACAGATACGCAGTATTTT
CDR3aa: CAGQRGLPTDTQYF
abundance: .
v_gene: TRBV7-2
d_gene: TRBD2
j_gene: TRBJ2-3

CDR3nt: TGCGCCAGCAGCACAAATCCGGGGAAGGTTCTTAATTCACCCCTCCACTTT
CDR3aa: CASSTNPGKVLNSPLHF
abundance: few
v_gene: TRBV5-1
d_gene: .
j_gene: TRBJ1-6

CDR3nt: TGCGCCAGCAGCTGGACCCGGGACAGGGTAAATTCACCCCTCCACTTT
CDR3aa: CASSWTRDRVNSPLHF
abundance: .
v_gene: TRBV5-1
d_gene: TRBD1
j_gene: TRBJ1-6

CDR3nt: TGTGCCAGCAGCCCCCTTCCCGGGGGGGCAACTACTGAAGCTTTCTTT
CDR3aa: CASSPLPGGATTEAFF
abundance: .
v_gene: TRBV7-3
d_gene: .
j_gene: TRBJ1-1

CDR3nt: TGTGCCAGCAGTCTGGGACCGGAGGGGATCTACGAGCAGTACTTC
CDR3aa: CASSLGPEGIYEQYF
abundance: .
v_gene: TRBV27
d_gene: .
j_gene: TRBJ2-7

CDR3nt: TGCGCCAGCAGCGCGACAGGGGGTCAGGGCTACACCTTC
CDR3aa: CASSATGGQGYTF
abundance: .
v_gene: TRBV5-1
d_gene: TRBD1
j_gene: TRBJ1-2

CDR3nt: TGTGCCAGCAGATCACGTGGGACAGTATCTGGCGGGGAGCTGTTTTTT
CDR3aa: CASRSRGTVSGGELFF
abundance: many
v_gene: TRBV28
d_gene: TRBD1
j_gene: TRBJ2-2

CDR3nt: TGTGCCAGCGCGGGGGACAGGATCTATGGCTACACCTTC
CDR3aa: CASAGDRIYGYTF
abundance: once
v_gene: TRBV27
d_gene: TRBD1
j_gene: TRBJ1-2

CDR3nt: TGTGCCAGCAGCTTCATAGCCGACGAGCAGTACTTC
CDR3aa: CASSFIADEQYF
abundance: .
v_gene: TRBV11-1
d_gene: .
j_gene: TRBJ2-7

CDR3nt: TGTGCCAGCAGCCCTCTAGCGGGAGGAGGTCCCGGGGAGCTGTTTTTT
CDR3aa: CASSPLAGGGPGELFF
abundance: .
v_gene: TRBV9
d_gene: TRBD2
j_gene: TRBJ2-2

CDR3nt: TGTGCCAGCAAAGAACCAAACAGGTTGGGCTACACCTTC
CDR3aa: CASKEPNRLGYTF
abundance: .
v_gene: TRBV6-5
d_gene: .
j_gene: TRBJ1-2

CDR3nt: TGTGCCAGCAGTACGACGGAGAATTCACCCCTCCACTTT
CDR3aa: CASSTTENSPLHF
abundance: .
v_gene: TRBV6-5
d_gene: .
j_gene: TRBJ1-6

CDR3nt: TGTGCCAGCAGCCTAGCGGGGACCCAGCATTTT
CDR3aa: CASSLAGTQHF
abundance: .
v_gene: TRBV12-3/TRBV12-4
d_gene: .
j_gene: TRBJ1-5